This T cell receptor beta chain was recovered during a study of T cells in Graves' hyperthyroidism and ophthalmopathy (dated by TCRdb to the late 2010s). For context, the study as a whole: Peripheral blood was collected at initial diagnosis, before any treatment. To identify distinguishing TCR V-J signatures, a discovery cohort of about 95 patients was used, comprising 43 with Graves' ophthalmopathy and around 57 with stable Graves' hyperthyroidism. Whether ophthalmopathy could be predicted prospectively was tested in an independent validation cohort made up of under 20 hyperthyroidism patients plus 17 patients who later progressed to ophthalmopathy. The 100 discovery patients were divided at random into training and test sets in a 7:3 ratio. In more than 5 Graves' hyperthyroidism patients, the study also compared T-cell repertoires from thyroid tissue with T-cell repertoires from blood. After blood sampling, hyperthyroidism patients were treated with methimazole at a starting dose of 30 mg daily, and ophthalmopathy patients were treated with high-dose intravenous methylprednisolone. The paper reports TCR Vbeta CDR3 sequencing of some 140 peripheral blood samples: fewer than 50 ophthalmopathy, approximately 74 hyperthyroidism and approximately 17 progressor patients. Overall results and qualifications from the work: No statistical method was used to fix the sample size in advance, and group allocation was not hidden from the investigators. In validation, the model predicted progression to ophthalmopathy a median of approximately 6.6 months before onset, with 70% to 71% sensitivity and roughly 73% specificity. Blood samples also contained most of the expanded thyroid clonotypes (frequency above 0.001), which suggests that blood repertoires may reflect thyroid immune responses. A 13 V-J signature model separated ophthalmopathy from stable hyperthyroidism, with roughly 88% sensitivity and 81.08% specificity in cross-validation and 80%/75% in testing.

Turning to this clonotype: What this receptor recognizes is not known. No quality values exist for individual bases; no much larger clone is one base distant.

Graves' hyperthyroidism was defined as stable when no progression to ophthalmopathy occurred over 18 months of follow-up. Hyperthyroidism patients were newly diagnosed, had a disease duration of under 2 months, and were aged 18 to 65 years. The study excluded patients with uncontrolled infections, other autoimmune diseases, pregnancy or lactation. Diagnoses were based on clinical symptoms, serum thyroxine and TRAb, thyroid ultrasound and orbital computed tomography. PBMCs were separated from roughly 10 ml of fresh peripheral blood using Ficoll-Paque density gradient centrifugation. Total RNA was extracted using Trizol reagent, and RNA quality was assessed on an Agilent 2100 Bioanalyzer. The TCR beta CDR3 regions were amplified from RNA transcripts. The TCR CDR3 was subjected to a first round of RT-PCR using the HTBI primer set and the Qiagen OneStep RT-PCR kit. Libraries were constructed in a second round of multiplex PCR, after which size selection and purification were performed. Libraries were sequenced paired-end with 100 bp reads on an Illumina HiSeq2000. The published analysis was carried out like this. SOAPnuke was used to process the raw data, throwing out any read that contained adapters or uncalled bases, had a mean Phred below 15, or lacked an exact constant-primer or identifier match. High-quality paired reads were merged with COPE v1.2.5, and unique nucleotide sequences were defined as clonotypes. Clonotypes were aligned to IMGT TRBV, TRBD and TRBJ reference segments using MiTCR v1.1. Analysis was restricted to V-J combinations with a frequency above 0.0001, which covered just over 98% of repertoires. A TCS score was defined as the ratio between F50 (clonal expansion) and ExV (chaos), using BLOSUM62-based TCRdist between CDR3 peptides within each V-J. Welch's t-statistics and random forest reduced around 510 V-J features to about 13, which were used in a naive Bayes classifier (R e1071). The Morisita-Horn index was used to measure how similar the thyroid and blood repertoires were. The raw public reads went through TCRdb reprocessing: fastp at Q25, MiXCR clone calling, in-frame beta chains kept. Identical CDR3 protein sequences are pooled into one entry, listed with their most common genes and DNA. These V and J calls derive from TCRdb rather than the authors' analysis. Within this sample are around 800,000 distinct CDR3 sequences, with around 39% of them counted one time only. Approximately 8.7% of the sample is held by the ten biggest clonotypes.

From a lookup of the germline V gene (reference sequence), CDR1 and CDR2 are MNHEY and SMNVEV. There are 15 amino acids in the CDR3, from cysteine to phenylalanine inclusive. CDR3 DNA only is kept here, 45 bases in frame from base 1. The V and J ends are trimmed by 0 bases and 2 bases, leaving 10 bases between them. The chain employs TRBV27 and TRBJ2-5, and perhaps TRBD2 as D gene, on 6 matching bases. The receptor was isolated from a man aged 18-30 years with Graves' hyperthyroidism. Sequencing was carried out using blood. The CDR3 in this case is CASSLSWRGQETQYF. In nucleotides, the sequence is TGTGCCAGCAGTTTATCGTGGAGGGGACAAGAGACCCAGTACTTC.